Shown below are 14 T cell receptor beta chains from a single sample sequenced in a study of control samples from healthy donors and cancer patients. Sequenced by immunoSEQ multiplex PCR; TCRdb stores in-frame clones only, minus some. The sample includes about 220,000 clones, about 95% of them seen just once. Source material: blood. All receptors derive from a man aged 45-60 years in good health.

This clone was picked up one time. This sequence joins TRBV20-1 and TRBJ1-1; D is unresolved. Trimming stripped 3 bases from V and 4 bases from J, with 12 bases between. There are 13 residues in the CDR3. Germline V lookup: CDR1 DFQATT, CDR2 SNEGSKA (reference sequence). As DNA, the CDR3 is TGCAGTGCTAGTCCTCTACCAGGCACTGAAGCTTTCTTT. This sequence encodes CSASPLPGTEAFF.

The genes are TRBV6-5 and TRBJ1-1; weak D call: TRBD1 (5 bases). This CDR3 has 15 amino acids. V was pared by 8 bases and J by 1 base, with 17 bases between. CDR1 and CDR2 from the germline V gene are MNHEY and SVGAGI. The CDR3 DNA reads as TGTGCCAGCTCAAATGGGGGGAGCGGGAACACTGAAGCTTTCTTT. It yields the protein CASSNGGSGNTEAFF.

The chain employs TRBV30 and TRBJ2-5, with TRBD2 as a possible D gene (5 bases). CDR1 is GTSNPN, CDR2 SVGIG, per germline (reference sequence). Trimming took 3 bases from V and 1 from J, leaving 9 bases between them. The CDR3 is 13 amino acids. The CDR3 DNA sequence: TGTGCCTGGAGCGGACTGTTCCAAGAGACCCAGTACTTC. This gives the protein CAWSGLFQETQYF. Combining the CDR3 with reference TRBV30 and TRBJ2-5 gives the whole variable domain SQTIHQWPATLVQPVGSPLSLECTVEGTSNPNLYWYRQAAGRGLQLLFYSVGIGQISSEVPQNLSASRPQDRQFILSSKKLLLSDSGFYLCAWSGLFQETQYFGPGTRLLVL.

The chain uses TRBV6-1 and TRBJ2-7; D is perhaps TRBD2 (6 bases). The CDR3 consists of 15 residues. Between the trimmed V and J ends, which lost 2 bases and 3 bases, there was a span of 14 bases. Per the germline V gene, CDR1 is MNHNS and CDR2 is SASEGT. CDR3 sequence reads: CASSEKGRLDYEQYV. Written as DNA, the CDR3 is TGTGCCAGCAGTGAAAAAGGGAGGCTTGACTACGAGCAGTACGTC.

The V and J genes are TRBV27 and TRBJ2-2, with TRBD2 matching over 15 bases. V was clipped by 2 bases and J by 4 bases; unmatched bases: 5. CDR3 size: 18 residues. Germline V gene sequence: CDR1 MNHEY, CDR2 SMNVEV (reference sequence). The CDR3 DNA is TGTGCCAGCAGTTTACTGGGACTAGCGGGGGGTCGCACCGGGGAGCTGTTTTTT. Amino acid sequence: CASSLLGLAGGRTGELFF.

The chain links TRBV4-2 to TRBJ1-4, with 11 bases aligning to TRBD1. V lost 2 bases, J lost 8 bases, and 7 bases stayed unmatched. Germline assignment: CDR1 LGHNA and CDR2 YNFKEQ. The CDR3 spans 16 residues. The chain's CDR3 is CASSQSGTGGDEKLFF. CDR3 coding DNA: TGTGCCAGCAGCCAATCCGGGACAGGGGGGGACGAAAAACTGTTTTTT.

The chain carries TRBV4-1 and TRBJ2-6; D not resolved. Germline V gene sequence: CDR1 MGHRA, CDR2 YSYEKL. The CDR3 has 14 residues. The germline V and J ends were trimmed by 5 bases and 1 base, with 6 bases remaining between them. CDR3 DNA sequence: TGCGCCAGCAGCACCCTTTCTGGGGCCAACGTCCTGACTTTC. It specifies CASSTLSGANVLTF.

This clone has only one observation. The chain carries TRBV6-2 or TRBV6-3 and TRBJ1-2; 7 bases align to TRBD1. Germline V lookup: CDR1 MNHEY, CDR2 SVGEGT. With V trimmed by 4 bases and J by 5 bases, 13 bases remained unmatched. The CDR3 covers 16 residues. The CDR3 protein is CASSSRNQGVGYGYTF. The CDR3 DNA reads TGTGCCAGCAGTTCCAGAAACCAGGGGGTAGGGTATGGCTACACCTTC.

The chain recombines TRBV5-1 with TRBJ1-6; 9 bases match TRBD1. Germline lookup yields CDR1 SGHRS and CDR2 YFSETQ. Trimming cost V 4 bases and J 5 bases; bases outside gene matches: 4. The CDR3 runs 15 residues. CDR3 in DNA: TGCGCCAGCAGCCGAAGACAGGGGGATAATTCACCCCTCCACTTT. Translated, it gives CASSRRQGDNSPLHF.

DNA of the CDR3: TGTGCCAGCAGTTCTCACCGGGGGGAGAGTAACTATGGCTACACCTTC. Protein: CASSSHRGESNYGYTF. The genes are TRBV6-5 and TRBJ1-2, with a possible D match to TRBD1 (5 bases). With 4 bases removed from V and 1 base from J, the gap between germline ends came to 16 bases. The CDR3 length is 16 residues. Germline V gives CDR1 MNHEY, CDR2 SVGAGI.

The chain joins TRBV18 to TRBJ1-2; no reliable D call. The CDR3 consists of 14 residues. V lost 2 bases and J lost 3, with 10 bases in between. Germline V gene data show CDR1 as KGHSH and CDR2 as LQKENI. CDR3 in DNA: TGTGCCAGCTCACCAAGGCAGGTGGACTATGGCTACACCTTC. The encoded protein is CASSPRQVDYGYTF.

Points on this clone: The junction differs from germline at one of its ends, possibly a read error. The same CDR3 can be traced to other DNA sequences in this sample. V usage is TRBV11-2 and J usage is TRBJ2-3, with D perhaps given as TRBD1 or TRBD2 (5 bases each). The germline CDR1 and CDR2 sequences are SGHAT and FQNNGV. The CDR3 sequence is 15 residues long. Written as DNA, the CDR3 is TGCGCCAGCAGCCCGCCGGGACGGAGCACAGATACGCAGTATTTT. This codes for CASSPPGRSTDTQYF.

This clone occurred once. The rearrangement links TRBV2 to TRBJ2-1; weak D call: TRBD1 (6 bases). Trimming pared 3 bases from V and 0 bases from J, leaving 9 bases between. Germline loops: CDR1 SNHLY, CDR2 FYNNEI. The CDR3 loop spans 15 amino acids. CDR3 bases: TGTGCCAGCAGTGATGACAGGAACTCCTACAATGAGCAGTTCTTC. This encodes CASSDDRNSYNEQFF. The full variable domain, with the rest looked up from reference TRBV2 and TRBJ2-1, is EPEVTQTPSHQVTQMGQEVILRCVPISNHLYFYWYRQILGQKVEFLVSFYNNEISEKSEIFDDQFSVERPDGSNFTLKIRSTKLEDSAMYFCASSDDRNSYNEQFFGPGTRLTVL.

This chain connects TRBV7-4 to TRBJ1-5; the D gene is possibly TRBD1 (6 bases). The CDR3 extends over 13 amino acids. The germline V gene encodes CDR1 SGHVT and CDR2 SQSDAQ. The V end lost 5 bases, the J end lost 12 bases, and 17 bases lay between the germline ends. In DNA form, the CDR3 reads TGTGCCAGCAGCCACGGACAGCCTCGTTTCCAGCATTTT. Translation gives CASSHGQPRFQHF.